This entry lists 2 T cell receptor beta chains sequenced from one sample in a study of Ad26.COV2.S vaccination and SARS-CoV-2 variants. Sequencing used immunoSEQ multiplex PCR; TCRdb keeps in-frame clones, though not all of them. Among around 320,000 clones, over 80% were seen once, and the ten largest hold under 2.5%. The treatment is: over 15 received Ad26.COV2.S at low or high dose, single or two shots; several received placebo; per-sample allocation not given. Sample collection was performed on day 63 after the first vaccine or placebo injection. The sample consisted of peripheral blood, taken in a trial of Ad26.COV2.S vaccine versus placebo. These TCRs come from a person aged 18-60 years who received the Ad26.COV2.S COVID-19 vaccine or a placebo.

The rearrangement links TRBV11-3 to TRBJ1-2, with 8 bases matching TRBD1. From germline, CDR1 is SGHNT and CDR2 YENEEA. The trim removed 6 bases at V and 13 bases at J, leaving 10 bases unmatched. The CDR3 is 12 amino acids. CDR3 nucleotides: TGTGCCAGCAGAATGGGACAGGCGGAGCCCACCTTC. Its protein is CASRMGQAEPTF.

Written as DNA, the CDR3 is TGTGCCAGCAGTTCCCGGGGTAGGGAGACCCAGTACTTC. This encodes CASSSRGRETQYF. The rearrangement links TRBV27 to TRBJ2-5; D might be TRBD2 (5 bases). V dropped 4 bases and J dropped 5 bases, with 11 bases sitting between them. This CDR3 is 13 amino acids long. CDR1 is MNHEY, CDR2 SMNVEV, per germline (reference sequence).